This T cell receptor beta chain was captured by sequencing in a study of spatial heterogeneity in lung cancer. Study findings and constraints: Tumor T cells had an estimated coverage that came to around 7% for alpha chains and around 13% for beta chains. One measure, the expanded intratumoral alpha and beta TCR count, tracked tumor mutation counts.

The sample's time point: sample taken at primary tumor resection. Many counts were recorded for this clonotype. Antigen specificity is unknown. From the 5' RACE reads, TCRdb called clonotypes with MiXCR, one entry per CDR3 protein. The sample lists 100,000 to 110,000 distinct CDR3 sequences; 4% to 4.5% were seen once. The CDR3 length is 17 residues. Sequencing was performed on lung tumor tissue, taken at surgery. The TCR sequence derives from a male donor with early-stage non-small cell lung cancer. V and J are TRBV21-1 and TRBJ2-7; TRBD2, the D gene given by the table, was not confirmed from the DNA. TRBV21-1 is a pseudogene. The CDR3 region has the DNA TGTGCCAGCAGCAAAAGGTACCTACTAGCTGAGACCTACGAGCAGTACTTC. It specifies CASSKRYLLAETYEQYF.